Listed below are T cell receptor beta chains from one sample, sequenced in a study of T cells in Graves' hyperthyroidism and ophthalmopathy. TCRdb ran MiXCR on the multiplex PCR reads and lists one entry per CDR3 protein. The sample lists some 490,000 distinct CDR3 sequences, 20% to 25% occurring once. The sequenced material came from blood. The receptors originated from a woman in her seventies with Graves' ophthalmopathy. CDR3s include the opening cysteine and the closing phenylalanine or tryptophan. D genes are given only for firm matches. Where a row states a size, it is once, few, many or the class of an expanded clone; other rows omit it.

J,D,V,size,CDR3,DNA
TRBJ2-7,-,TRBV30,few,CAWTGAWEQYF,TGTGCCTGGACGGGAGCGTGGGAGCAGTACTTC
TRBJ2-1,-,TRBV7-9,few,CASSLHRRASDRYNEQFF,TGTGCCAGCAGCCTCCATAGAAGGGCTAGCGACCGATACAATGAGCAGTTCTTC
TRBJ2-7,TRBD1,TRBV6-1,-,CASSRDRGLSYEQYF,TGTGCCAGCAGCCGGGACAGGGGACTCTCCTACGAGCAGTACTTC
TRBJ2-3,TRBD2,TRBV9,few,CASSSRGREGKDTQYF,TGTGCCAGCAGCTCAAGAGGACGGGAGGGAAAAGATACGCAGTATTTT
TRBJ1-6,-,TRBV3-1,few,CASSQRDSASPLHF,TGTGCCAGCAGCCAAAGGGATAGTGCCTCACCCCTCCACTTT
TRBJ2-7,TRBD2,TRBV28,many,CASSSGTSGSLGVDEQYF,TGTGCCAGCAGTAGCGGGACTAGCGGGAGTCTGGGCGTCGACGAGCAGTACTTC
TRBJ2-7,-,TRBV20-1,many,CSARLASTTYEQYF,TGCAGTGCTAGACTAGCTTCAACAACCTACGAGCAGTACTTC
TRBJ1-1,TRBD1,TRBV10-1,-,CASSESRTGTNTEAFF,TGCGCCAGCAGTGAGTCCCGGACAGGAACGAACACTGAAGCTTTCTTT
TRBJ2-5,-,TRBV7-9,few,CASSPPGTRQETQYF,TGTGCCAGCAGCCCTCCGGGAACCCGCCAAGAGACCCAGTACTTC
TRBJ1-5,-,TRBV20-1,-,CSVSGRSGPVQPQHF,TGCAGTGTCTCGGGGAGAAGCGGCCCGGTTCAGCCCCAGCATTTT
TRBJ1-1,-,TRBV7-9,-,CVSSIDGQMNTEAFF,TGTGTCAGCAGCATAGATGGGCAGATGAACACTGAAGCTTTCTTT
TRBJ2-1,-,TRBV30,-,CAWKRRGLDEQFF,TGTGCCTGGAAGCGGAGGGGCCTTGATGAGCAGTTCTTC
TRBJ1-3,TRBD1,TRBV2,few,CASRAGTGQSTIYF,TGTGCCAGCAGGGCCGGGACAGGGCAAAGCACCATATATTTT
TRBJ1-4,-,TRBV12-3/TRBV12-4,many,CASSSQSPWTEKLFF,TGTGCCAGCAGCTCACAATCCCCGTGGACTGAAAAACTGTTTTTT
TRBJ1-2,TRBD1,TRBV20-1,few,CSADKGAGGGRGYGYTF,TGCAGTGCGGATAAGGGGGCAGGGGGCGGAAGAGGCTATGGCTACACCTTC
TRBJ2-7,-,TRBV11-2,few,CASSPKALAFEQYF,TGTGCCAGCAGCCCTAAAGCCCTAGCGTTCGAGCAGTACTTC
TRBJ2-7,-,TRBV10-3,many,CAISEGGQSYSYEQYF,TGTGCCATCAGTGAAGGTGGACAATCGTACTCCTACGAGCAGTACTTC